Listed here are 9 T cell receptor beta chains from one sample, sequenced in a study of shared clonotypes between healthy human individuals. Only in-frame clones appear in the TCRdb table, and some are missing; sequencing was by immunoSEQ multiplex PCR. The sample contains more than 1 million clones, around 78% of which appear only once. Source material: memory CD4+ T cells from PBMCs. The subset is: CD45RA-negative fraction. Every receptor here comes from a man aged 18 to 30 in good health. Some clones in this sample may be carry-over from other donors' samples.

The chain recombines TRBV5-1 with TRBJ2-5; the match to TRBD2 covers 8 bases. Trimming took 3 bases from V and 0 from J; bases not matched to a gene: 10. Looked up from germline, CDR1 is SGHRS and CDR2 is YFSETQ. The CDR3 sequence is 17 residues long. The CDR3 region is CASSWASGFMYQETQYF. As DNA, the CDR3 is TGCGCCAGCAGCTGGGCTAGCGGGTTCATGTACCAAGAGACCCAGTACTTC.

The rearrangement uses TRBV9 and TRBJ1-1; D is unclear. The CDR3 runs 15 residues. CDR1 is SGDLS, CDR2 YYNGEE, per germline. Trimming cost V 0 bases and J 2 bases, with 11 bases left between them. The CDR3 coding sequence is TGTGCCAGCAGCGTAGAAGCCCACTTTAACACTGAAGCTTTCTTT. Its translation is CASSVEAHFNTEAFF.

This clone was counted between two and nine times. This chain uses TRBV28 with TRBJ1-1, with D hard to call. V was cut by 6 bases and J by 6 bases, with 17 bases left in between. This CDR3 region has 14 residues. Germline V gene lookup returns CDR1 MDHEN and CDR2 SYDVKM. The DNA of the CDR3 is TGTGCCAGCAGCCTATGGGGTCCCCTCGCTGAAGCTTTCTTT. Amino acids: CASSLWGPLAEAFF.

This clone was seen only a few times. V is TRBV28 and J is TRBJ2-2; D assignment may be TRBD1 or TRBD2 (5 bases each). Germline lookup yields CDR1 MDHEN and CDR2 SYDVKM. Trimming removed 5 bases from V and 4 bases from J, with 23 bases in between. The CDR3 is 18 residues long. CDR3 bases: TGTGCCAGCAGTGGTTATGGCCCGGGGCGAGAATCCACCGGGGAGCTGTTTTTT. Protein sequence: CASSGYGPGRESTGELFF.

The chain carries TRBV28 and TRBJ1-3; 7 bases line up with TRBD1. In germline, CDR1 is MDHEN, CDR2 SYDVKM. With V trimmed by 5 bases and J by 0 bases, 7 bases remained unmatched. This CDR3 is 16 amino acids long. CDR3 region: CASSIPGTDSGNTIYF. CDR3 DNA: TGTGCCAGCAGTATCCCCGGGACAGACTCTGGAAACACCATATATTTT.

V usage is TRBV6-5 and J usage is TRBJ2-5; TRBD2 aligns across 8 bases. Germline V gene data show CDR1 as MNHEY and CDR2 as SVGAGI. With 9 bases clipped from V and 5 bases from J, the junction kept 8 bases outside the gene matches. This CDR3 has 13 amino acids. Written as DNA, the CDR3 is TGTGCCAGTCGGGTAGCGGGAACGGAGACCCAGTACTTC. Translation: CASRVAGTETQYF.

This sequence joins TRBV10-3 and TRBJ2-3; 8 bases line up with TRBD2. The germline V gene encodes CDR1 ENHRY and CDR2 SYGVKD. The CDR3 length is 11 residues. Trimming took 10 bases from V and 5 from J; bases not matched to a gene: 2. This chain's CDR3 is CATSGRDTQYF. The CDR3 DNA is TGTGCCACCAGCGGGAGAGATACGCAGTATTTT.

The rearrangement uses TRBV5-1 and TRBJ1-4; D remains unclear. The CDR3 runs 15 residues. V was pared by 4 bases and J by 3 bases, with 13 bases between. The germline V gene encodes CDR1 SGHRS and CDR2 YFSETQ. CDR3 amino acids: CASSVGYSSNEKLFF. DNA for the CDR3: TGCGCCAGCAGCGTGGGTTACAGTTCTAATGAAAAACTGTTTTTT.

V is TRBV7-2 and J is TRBJ2-7; D unresolved. The CDR3 totals 13 residues. V was pared by 5 bases and J by 3 bases, with 11 bases between. Germline V CDR1 and CDR2: SGHTA, FQGNSA. CDR3: CASSHGPYYEQYF. In nucleotides, the CDR3 is TGTGCCAGCAGCCACGGACCCTACTACGAGCAGTACTTC. Supplemented by reference TRBV7-2 and TRBJ2-7, the full variable domain reads GAGVSQSPSNKVTEKGKDVELRCDPISGHTALYWYRQSLGQGLEFLIYFQGNSAPDKSGLPSDRFSAERTGGSVSTLTIQRTQQEDSAVYLCASSHGPYYEQYFGPGTRLTVT.